Listed here are 22 T cell receptor beta chains from one sample, sequenced in a study of blood T cell repertoires in COVID-19. The assay was immunoSEQ multiplex PCR, and TCRdb's table has in-frame clones only and misses some. The profile shows under 200,000 clones, 84% of them singletons. The sequencing sample was made of peripheral blood. These receptors came from a man younger than 35 with active or convalescent COVID-19.

V usage is TRBV4-1 and J usage is TRBJ2-4; 9 positions match TRBD2. Germline CDR1 is MGHRA and CDR2 is YSYEKL. V was pared by 4 bases and J by 0 bases, with 13 bases of the junction left unmatched. CDR3 length equals 19 residues. The CDR3 reads CASSPASSGATLAKNIQYF. In DNA form, the CDR3 reads TGCGCCAGCAGCCCGGCGTCTAGCGGGGCGACGTTAGCCAAAAACATTCAGTACTTC.

This clone has a handful of counts. J is TRBJ2-5 and V is TRBV18; maybe TRBD2 (6 bases). The CDR3 is made up of 13 amino acids. V dropped 3 bases and J dropped 3 bases, with 8 bases sitting between them. CDR1 and CDR2 (germline): KGHSH, LQKENI. For the CDR3, the DNA is TGTGCCAGCTCACCGGGACTCAAAGAGACCCAGTACTTC. Encoded protein: CASSPGLKETQYF.

This chain joins TRBV6-2 or TRBV6-3 and TRBJ2-7, with 9 bases aligning to TRBD1. CDR1 MNHEY and CDR2 SVGEGT come from the germline V gene. With V trimmed by 5 bases and J by 3 bases, 11 bases remained unmatched. This CDR3 contains 16 residues. CDR3 in amino acids: CASSPNPGTGIYEQYF. CDR3 DNA sequence: TGTGCCAGCAGTCCGAACCCCGGGACAGGGATCTACGAGCAGTACTTC.

CDR3 DNA: TGTGCCAGCAGCCCCCTTCTAGCGGGAGGCACCTACGAGCAGTACTTC. Translated: CASSPLLAGGTYEQYF. The chain recombines TRBV6-2 or TRBV6-3 with TRBJ2-7; 11 positions agree with TRBD2. The CDR3 runs 16 residues. The J segment lost 2 bases and the V segment lost 6 bases, leaving 9 bases of the junction unmatched. Germline V gives CDR1 MNHEY, CDR2 SVGEGT.

The chain couples TRBV6-2 or TRBV6-3 to TRBJ2-1; 15 bases line up with TRBD2. Germline V lookup: CDR1 MNHEY, CDR2 SVGEGT. This CDR3 spans 19 amino acids. The V gene end was trimmed by 2 bases and the J gene end by 0 bases; junction bases not matched to a gene: 5. The CDR3 coding sequence is TGTGCCAGCAGTTACAGGACTAGCGGGAGGGTAAGCTCCTACAATGAGCAGTTCTTC. Its translation is CASSYRTSGRVSSYNEQFF.

The rearrangement links TRBV14 to TRBJ2-1; TRBD2 matches at 14 bases. Trimming at V came to 3 bases and at J to 0 bases, leaving 13 bases not matched to a gene. Germline assignment: CDR1 SGHDN and CDR2 FVKESK. The CDR3 has 21 amino acids. DNA for the CDR3: TGTGCCAGCAGCCACCCGGGACTAGCGGGAGCCCCCCCGAGCTCCTACAATGAGCAGTTCTTC. It is translated as CASSHPGLAGAPPSSYNEQFF.

The gene calls are TRBV9 and TRBJ2-2; D unclear. The CDR3 contains 13 residues. Germline V gene sequence: CDR1 SGDLS, CDR2 YYNGEE. The germline V and J ends were trimmed by 0 bases and 7 bases, with 7 bases remaining between them. The CDR3 spells CASSVASSGELFF. The CDR3 DNA sequence: TGTGCCAGCAGCGTAGCTTCGAGCGGGGAGCTGTTTTTT.

The rearrangement uses TRBV30 and TRBJ1-1, with D perhaps matching TRBD1 (6 bases). Trimming shortened V by 0 bases and J by 1 base, and 18 bases separated the two germline ends. The length of the CDR3 is 17 residues. Germline CDR1 reads GTSNPN; CDR2 reads SVGIG (reference sequence). The CDR3 is CAWSVSLWDKRNTEAFF. Here the CDR3 DNA reads TGTGCCTGGAGTGTAAGTCTCTGGGACAAAAGGAACACTGAAGCTTTCTTT.

In this sample, this clone turned up many times. The chain employs TRBV27 and TRBJ2-1; D is possibly TRBD1 (6 bases). Germline assignment: CDR1 MNHEY and CDR2 SMNVEV (reference sequence). This CDR3 is built from 15 residues. The ends were cut back, 5 bases at V and 3 bases at J, with 14 bases in the middle. The CDR3 reads CASSPTTGFYNEQFF. The CDR3 DNA is TGTGCCAGCAGTCCAACGACAGGTTTCTACAATGAGCAGTTCTTC.

The chain is built from TRBV3-1 (or the pseudogene TRBV3-2) and TRBJ2-7, with a tentative D call TRBD1 (6 bases). The germline V gene has CDR1 LGHDT and CDR2 YNNKEL (reference sequence). The ends were cut back, 0 bases at V and 2 bases at J, with 14 bases in the middle. The CDR3 loop spans 16 amino acids. In DNA, the CDR3 is TGTGCCAGCAGCCAAGAGGGCAGGGGCCCCCCCTACGAGCAGTACTTC. This codes for CASSQEGRGPPYEQYF.

This chain connects TRBV6-5 to TRBJ2-7, with TRBD2 matching 10 bases. CDR1 is MNHEY, CDR2 SVGAGI, per germline. This CDR3 has 16 amino acids. V lost 2 bases to trimming and J lost 4 bases; unmatched junction nucleotides: 8. CDR3 sequence: CASSYHGRAGGYEQYF. In DNA, the CDR3 is TGTGCCAGCAGTTACCATGGTAGAGCGGGAGGGTACGAGCAGTACTTC.

J is TRBJ2-7 and V is TRBV5-4; 11 nucleotides match TRBD2. Trimming took 1 base from V and 4 from J; bases not matched to a gene: 4. The CDR3 runs 15 residues. Germline V CDR1 and CDR2: SGHNT, YYREEE (reference sequence). CDR3 loop: CASSLRRTSGYEQYF. CDR3 in DNA: TGTGCCAGCAGCTTGCGTAGGACTAGCGGGTACGAGCAGTACTTC.

The chain combines TRBV18 with TRBJ2-7; tentatively, D is TRBD2 (5 bases). The CDR3 covers 16 residues. Germline V gene data show CDR1 as KGHSH and CDR2 as LQKENI. V was trimmed by 3 bases and J by 4 bases, leaving 19 bases between them. The CDR3 DNA reads TGTGCCAGCTCACCCCAGAGGGCGCGCCGGAGATACGAGCAGTACTTC. Translating gives CASSPQRARRRYEQYF.

The chain carries TRBV5-5 and TRBJ1-6; maybe TRBD1 (5 bases). The ends were cut back, 1 base at V and 7 bases at J, with 12 bases in the middle. This CDR3 region has 15 residues. Germline CDR1 reads SGHKS; CDR2 reads YYEKEE (reference sequence). The CDR3 DNA sequence: TGTGCCAGCAGCTTGTCGGGGGTCGGAAATTCACCCCTCCACTTT. This encodes CASSLSGVGNSPLHF.

The chain carries TRBV28 and TRBJ2-5; D is perhaps TRBD2 (6 bases). Trimming cost V 6 bases and J 5 bases, with 25 bases left between them. Germline CDR1 reads MDHEN; CDR2 reads SYDVKM. The CDR3 totals 17 residues. CDR3 loop: CASSSLHPLTSQETQYF. The CDR3 nucleotides read TGTGCCAGCAGCTCTCTTCATCCCCTGACTAGTCAGGAGACCCAGTACTTC.

In this sample, this clone turned up a few times. V usage is TRBV25-1 and J usage is TRBJ1-1; 7 bases map to TRBD1. J was trimmed by 4 bases and V by 5 bases; bases with no gene match: 7. Germline CDR1 MGHDK, CDR2 SYGVNS. This CDR3 contains 14 residues. The CDR3 here is CASSSRGRATEAFF. The CDR3 bases are TGTGCCAGCAGTTCTAGGGGGCGGGCCACTGAAGCTTTCTTT.

V and J are TRBV5-4 and TRBJ1-6; D ambiguous. Trimming removed 0 bases from V and 10 bases from J, with 14 bases in between. Germline V gene lookup returns CDR1 SGHNT and CDR2 YYREEE (reference sequence). CDR3 length: 15 amino acids. For the CDR3, the DNA is TGTGCCAGCAGCTTGGACAGCGGGATTTTATCACCCCTCCACTTT. Translating it yields CASSLDSGILSPLHF.

The rearrangement joins TRBV19 to TRBJ1-5, with a tentative D call TRBD1 (6 bases). This CDR3 has 18 residues. Germline V CDR1 and CDR2: LNHDA, SQIVND (reference sequence). Trimming cost V 4 bases and J 1 base, with 20 bases left between them. The CDR3 is CASSTGTQRFRSNQPQHF. The CDR3 DNA reads TGTGCCAGTAGTACCGGGACACAAAGGTTTAGGAGCAATCAGCCCCAGCATTTT.

In DNA, the CDR3 is TGTGCCAGCAGCCTGGACAAAGGTGCTCAGCCCCAGCATTTT. This encodes CASSLDKGAQPQHF. The chain has TRBV7-2 and TRBJ1-5, with D tentatively TRBD1 (5 bases). This CDR3 has 14 amino acids. Germline V CDR1 and CDR2: SGHTA, FQGNSA. The germline V and J ends were trimmed by 5 bases and 6 bases, with 14 bases remaining between them.

This clone was seen more than once but under ten times. This chain connects TRBV18 to TRBJ2-7, with 8 bases fitting TRBD2. V was clipped by 0 bases and J by 3 bases; unmatched bases: 4. Germline CDR1 reads KGHSH; CDR2 reads LQKENI. This CDR3 is 15 amino acids long. For the CDR3, the DNA is TGTGCCAGCTCACCACCGTCTAGCGGGTTCTACGAGCAGTACTTC. This codes for CASSPPSSGFYEQYF.

The chain recombines TRBV3-1 (or the pseudogene TRBV3-2) with TRBJ2-7; 10 nucleotides agree with TRBD2. J lost 7 bases, V lost 1 base, and 7 bases had no gene match. Germline assignment: CDR1 LGHDT and CDR2 YNNKEL (reference sequence). The CDR3 totals 15 residues. Here the CDR3 DNA reads TGTGCCAGCAGCCAAGGGTACCTAGCGGGGGTTGAGCAGTACTTC. Residues: CASSQGYLAGVEQYF.

The rearrangement joins TRBV30 to TRBJ1-1, with 8 bases identical to TRBD1. Trimming removed 2 bases from V and 6 bases from J; junction bases left unmatched: 11. This CDR3 region has 15 residues. CDR1 and CDR2 (germline): GTSNPN, SVGIG (reference sequence). The CDR3 spells CAWSPLDRAAPEAFF. CDR3 nucleotides: TGTGCCTGGAGTCCCTTGGACAGGGCGGCCCCTGAAGCTTTCTTT.